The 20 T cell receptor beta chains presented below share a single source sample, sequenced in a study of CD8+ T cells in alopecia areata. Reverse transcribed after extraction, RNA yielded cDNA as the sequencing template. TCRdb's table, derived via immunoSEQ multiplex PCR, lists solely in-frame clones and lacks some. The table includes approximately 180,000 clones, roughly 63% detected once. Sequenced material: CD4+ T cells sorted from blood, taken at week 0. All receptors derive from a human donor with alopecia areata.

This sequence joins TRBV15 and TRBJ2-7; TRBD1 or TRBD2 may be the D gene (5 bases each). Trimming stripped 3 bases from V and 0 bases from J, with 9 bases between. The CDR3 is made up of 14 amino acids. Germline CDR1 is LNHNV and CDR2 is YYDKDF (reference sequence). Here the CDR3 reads CATSRRDGSYEQYF. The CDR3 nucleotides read TGTGCCACCAGCAGGAGGGACGGCTCCTACGAGCAGTACTTC.

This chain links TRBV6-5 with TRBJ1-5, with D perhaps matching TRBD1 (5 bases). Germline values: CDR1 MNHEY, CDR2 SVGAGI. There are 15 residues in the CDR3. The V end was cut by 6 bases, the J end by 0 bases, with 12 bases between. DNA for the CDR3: TGTGCCAGCAGCATCGACAGCAATAGCAATCAGCCCCAGCATTTT. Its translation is CASSIDSNSNQPQHF.

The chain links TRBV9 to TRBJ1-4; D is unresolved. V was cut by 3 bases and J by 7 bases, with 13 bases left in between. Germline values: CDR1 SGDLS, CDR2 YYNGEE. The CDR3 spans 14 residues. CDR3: CASSAKRGGEKLFF. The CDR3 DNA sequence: TGTGCCAGCAGCGCTAAGCGAGGTGGTGAAAAACTGTTTTTT.

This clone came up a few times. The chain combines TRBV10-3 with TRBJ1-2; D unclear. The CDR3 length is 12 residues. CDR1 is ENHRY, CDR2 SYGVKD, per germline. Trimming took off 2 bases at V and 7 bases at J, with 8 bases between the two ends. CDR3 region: CAISEPGGGYTF. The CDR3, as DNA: TGTGCCATCAGTGAGCCAGGCGGTGGCTACACCTTC.

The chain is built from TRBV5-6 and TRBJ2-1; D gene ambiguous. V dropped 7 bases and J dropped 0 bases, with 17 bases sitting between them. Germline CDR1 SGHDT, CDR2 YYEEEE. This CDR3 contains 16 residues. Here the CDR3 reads CASYRFSSSSYNEQFF. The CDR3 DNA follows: TGTGCCAGCTATAGGTTTTCCTCGAGCTCCTACAATGAGCAGTTCTTC.

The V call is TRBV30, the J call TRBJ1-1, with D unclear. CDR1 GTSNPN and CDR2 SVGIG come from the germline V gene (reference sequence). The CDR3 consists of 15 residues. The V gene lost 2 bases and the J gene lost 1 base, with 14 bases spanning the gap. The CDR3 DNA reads TGTGCCTGGAGTAGAACTGGACGGCAGAACACTGAAGCTTTCTTT. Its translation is CAWSRTGRQNTEAFF.

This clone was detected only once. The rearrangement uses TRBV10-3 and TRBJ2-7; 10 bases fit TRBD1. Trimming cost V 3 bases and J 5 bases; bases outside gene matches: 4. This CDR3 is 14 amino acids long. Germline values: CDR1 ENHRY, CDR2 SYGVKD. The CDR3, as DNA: TGTGCCATCAGTGAAAAGGGACAGGGGCACGAGCAGTACTTC. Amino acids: CAISEKGQGHEQYF.

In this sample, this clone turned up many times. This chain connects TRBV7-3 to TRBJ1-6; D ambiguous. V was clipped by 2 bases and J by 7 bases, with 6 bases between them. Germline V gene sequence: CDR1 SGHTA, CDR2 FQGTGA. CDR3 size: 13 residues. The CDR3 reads CASSLARNSPLHF. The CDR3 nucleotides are TGTGCCAGCAGCTTAGCTCGGAATTCACCCCTCCACTTT.

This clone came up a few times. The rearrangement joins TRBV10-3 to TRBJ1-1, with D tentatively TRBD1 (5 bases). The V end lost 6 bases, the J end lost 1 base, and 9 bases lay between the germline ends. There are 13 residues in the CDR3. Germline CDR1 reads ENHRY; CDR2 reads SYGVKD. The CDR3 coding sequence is TGTGCCATCAGCGAGACAGCGAACACTGAAGCTTTCTTT. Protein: CAISETANTEAFF.

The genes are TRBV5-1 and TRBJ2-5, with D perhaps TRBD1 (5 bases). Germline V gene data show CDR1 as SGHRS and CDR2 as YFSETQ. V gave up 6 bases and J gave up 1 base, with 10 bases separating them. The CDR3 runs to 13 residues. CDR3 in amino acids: CASNLGVQETQYF. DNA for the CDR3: TGCGCCAGCAATTTAGGGGTCCAAGAGACCCAGTACTTC.

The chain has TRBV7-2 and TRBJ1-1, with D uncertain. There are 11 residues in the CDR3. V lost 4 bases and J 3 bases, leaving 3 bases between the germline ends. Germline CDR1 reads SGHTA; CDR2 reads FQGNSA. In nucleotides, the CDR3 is TGTGCCAGCAGCTCGTACACTGAAGCTTTCTTT. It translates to CASSSYTEAFF. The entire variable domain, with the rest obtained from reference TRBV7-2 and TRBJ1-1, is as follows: GAGVSQSPSNKVTEKGKDVELRCDPISGHTALYWYRQSLGQGLEFLIYFQGNSAPDKSGLPSDRFSAERTGGSVSTLTIQRTQQEDSAVYLCASSSYTEAFFGQGTRLTVV.

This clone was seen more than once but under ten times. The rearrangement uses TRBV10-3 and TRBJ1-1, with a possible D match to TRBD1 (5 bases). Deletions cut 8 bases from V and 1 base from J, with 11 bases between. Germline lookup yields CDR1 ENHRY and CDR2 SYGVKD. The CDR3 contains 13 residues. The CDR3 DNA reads TGTGCCATCGGGGCGGGGAAGAACACTGAAGCTTTCTTT. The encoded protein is CAIGAGKNTEAFF.

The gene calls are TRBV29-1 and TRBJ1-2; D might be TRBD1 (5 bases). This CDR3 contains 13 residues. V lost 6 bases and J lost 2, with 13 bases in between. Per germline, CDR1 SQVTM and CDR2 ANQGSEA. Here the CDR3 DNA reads TGCAGCGTATCGAAGGAGGGGAACTATGGCTACACCTTC. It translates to CSVSKEGNYGYTF. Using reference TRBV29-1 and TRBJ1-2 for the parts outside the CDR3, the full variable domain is SAVISQKPSRDICQRGTSLTIQCQVDSQVTMMFWYRQQPGQSLTLIATANQGSEATYESGFVIDKFPISRPNLTFSTLTVSNMSPEDSSIYLCSVSKEGNYGYTFGSGTRLTVV.

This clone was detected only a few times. The CDR3 region has the DNA TGTGCCAGCAGCCCCCGGGGACCAGATACGCAGTATTTT. Amino acids: CASSPRGPDTQYF. The chain is built from TRBV7-2 and TRBJ2-3; D may correspond to TRBD1 or TRBD2 (5 bases each). Germline lookup yields CDR1 SGHTA and CDR2 FQGNSA. The CDR3 covers 13 residues. V lost 5 bases and J 4 bases, leaving 10 bases between the germline ends.

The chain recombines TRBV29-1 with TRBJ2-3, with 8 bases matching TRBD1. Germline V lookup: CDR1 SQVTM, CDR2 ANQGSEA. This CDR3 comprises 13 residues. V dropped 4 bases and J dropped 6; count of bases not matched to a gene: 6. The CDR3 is CSVVQGARDTQYF. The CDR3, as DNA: TGCAGCGTTGTGCAGGGGGCTAGGGATACGCAGTATTTT.

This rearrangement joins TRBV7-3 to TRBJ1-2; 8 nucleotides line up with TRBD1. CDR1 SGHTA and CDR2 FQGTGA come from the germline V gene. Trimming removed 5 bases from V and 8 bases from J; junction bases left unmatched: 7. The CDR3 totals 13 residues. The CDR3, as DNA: TGTGCCAGCAGCATGGACAGGGTGTCCGGCTACACCTTC. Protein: CASSMDRVSGYTF.

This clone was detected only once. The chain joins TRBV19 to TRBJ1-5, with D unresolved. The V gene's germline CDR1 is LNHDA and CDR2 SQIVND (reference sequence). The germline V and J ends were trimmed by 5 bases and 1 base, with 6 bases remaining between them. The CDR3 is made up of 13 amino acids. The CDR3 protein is CASSVVSNQPQHF. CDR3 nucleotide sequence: TGTGCCAGTAGTGTAGTGAGCAATCAGCCCCAGCATTTT.

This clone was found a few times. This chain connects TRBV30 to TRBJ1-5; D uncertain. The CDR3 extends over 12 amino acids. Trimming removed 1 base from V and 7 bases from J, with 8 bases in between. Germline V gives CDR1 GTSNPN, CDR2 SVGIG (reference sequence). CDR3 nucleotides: TGTGCCTGGAGTGCAGGAGAACAGCCCCAGCATTTT. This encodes CAWSAGEQPQHF.

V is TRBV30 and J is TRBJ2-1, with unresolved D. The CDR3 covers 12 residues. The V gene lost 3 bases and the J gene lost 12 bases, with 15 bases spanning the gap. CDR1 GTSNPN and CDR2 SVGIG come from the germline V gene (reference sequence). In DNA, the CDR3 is TGTGCCTGGAGCCCTTCAGCCCTGCGGCAGTTCTTC. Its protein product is CAWSPSALRQFF.

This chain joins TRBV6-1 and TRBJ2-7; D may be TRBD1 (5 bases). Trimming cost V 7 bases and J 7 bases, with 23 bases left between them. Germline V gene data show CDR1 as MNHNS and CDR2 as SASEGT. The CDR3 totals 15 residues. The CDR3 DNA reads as TGTGCCAGCACAAAAGAGACAGTTTCATTAACGGAGCAGTACTTC. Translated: CASTKETVSLTEQYF.